Many counts were recorded for the clone carrying this TCR beta chain. Antigen: not known. Here immunoSEQ multiplex PCR was the method, and the copy in TCRdb shows in-frame clones only, minus some. This sample yields tens of thousands of clones, of which around 90% are seen a single time; about 4.1% belongs to the top ten. The approximately 130-subject validation cohort, separate from the 666-subject first cohort, included the donors. CDR3 length equals 16 residues. The germline gives CDR1 LGHNA, CDR2 YSLEER. V shed 0 bases, J shed 4 bases, and the junction held 8 bases outside the gene matches. The record originates from a study of cytomegalovirus exposure and HLA in healthy donors. Findings and caveats of the study: Researchers catalogued 160 or so TCR beta chains as cytomegalovirus-associated. It was found in a later analysis that first-cohort TCR clusters tended to co-occur in the 130 or so validation repertoires. According to reports, the classifier identified cytomegalovirus status with high specificity and sensitivity.

Sequenced input: PBMCs. The receptor was derived from a woman under 30 in good health and CMV-seropositive. V usage is TRBV4-3 and J usage is TRBJ1-2, with TRBD1 matching over 7 bases. The CDR3 DNA reads TGCGCCAGCAGCCAAGATTCGGCCGACAGGGCCTATGGCTACACCTTC. Translated: CASSQDSADRAYGYTF.